Listed here are 30 T cell receptor beta chains from one sample, sequenced in a study of blood T cell repertoires in COVID-19. TCRdb keeps only in-frame clones here, not all; method: immunoSEQ multiplex PCR. In the table there are 150,000 to 200,000 clones, roughly 89% of which are singletons. Material for sequencing was peripheral blood. The origin of the receptors is a man younger than 35 with active or convalescent COVID-19.

The V call is TRBV11-3, the J call TRBJ1-6; D is undetermined. Germline loops: CDR1 SGHNT, CDR2 YENEEA. This CDR3 has 14 amino acids. Trimming cost V 0 bases and J 9 bases, with 9 bases left between them. CDR3 nucleotide sequence: TGTGCCAGCAGCTTAGAATCAGAGGTTTCACCCCTCCACTTT. It specifies CASSLESEVSPLHF.

V gene TRBV24-1 combines with J gene TRBJ1-6; D is ambiguous. The CDR3 contains 14 residues. Looked up from germline, CDR1 is KGHDR and CDR2 is SFDVKD. V lost 4 bases and J 9 bases, leaving 12 bases between the germline ends. CDR3 nucleotide sequence: TGTGCCACCAGTGACACCACCGTCGGTTCACCCCTCCACTTT. Amino acid sequence: CATSDTTVGSPLHF.

V and J are TRBV19 and TRBJ2-1; no clear D. With 7 bases removed from V and 2 bases from J, the gap between germline ends came to 9 bases. Per germline, CDR1 LNHDA and CDR2 SQIVND (reference sequence). The CDR3 runs to 13 residues. For the CDR3, the DNA is TGTGCCAGTACCTCGGAGACCTACAATGAGCAGTTCTTC. This gives the protein CASTSETYNEQFF. Drawing the rest from reference TRBV19 and TRBJ2-1, the complete variable domain is DGGITQSPKYLFRKEGQNVTLSCEQNLNHDAMYWYRQDPGQGLRLIYYSQIVNDFQKGDIAEGYSVSREKKESFPLTVTSAQKNPTAFYLCASTSETYNEQFFGPGTRLTVL.

This chain joins TRBV4-2 and TRBJ2-6; TRBD2 aligns across 12 bases. CDR3 length: 18 amino acids. The germline V gene encodes CDR1 LGHNA and CDR2 YNFKEQ. The ends lost 3 bases at V and 0 bases at J; junction bases unmatched: 3. DNA of the CDR3: TGTGCCAGCAGCCAGCTAGCGGGAGGGCCCTCTGGGGCCAACGTCCTGACTTTC. It yields the protein CASSQLAGGPSGANVLTF.

The chain links TRBV20-1 to TRBJ1-1; TRBD1 aligns across 7 bases. The length of the CDR3 is 14 residues. Germline V gene lookup returns CDR1 DFQATT and CDR2 SNEGSKA (reference sequence). V lost 6 bases and J lost 6; bases outside the gene matches: 13. The CDR3 loop reads CSASRRQGEAEAFF. The CDR3 DNA reads TGCAGTGCGAGTCGGCGACAGGGCGAGGCTGAAGCTTTCTTT.

V usage is TRBV4-3 and J usage is TRBJ1-5, with D hard to call. The V end was cut by 4 bases, the J end by 5 bases, with 18 bases between. This CDR3 has 16 residues. CDR1 and CDR2 from the germline V gene are LGHNA and YSLEER. The CDR3 protein is CASSPGKGGMDQPQHF. CDR3 nucleotide sequence: TGCGCCAGCAGCCCGGGGAAGGGAGGGATGGATCAGCCCCAGCATTTT.

This clone showed up just a few times. The V and J genes are TRBV6-5 and TRBJ2-3; 8 bases agree with TRBD2. The CDR3 contains 14 residues. Germline V gene lookup returns CDR1 MNHEY and CDR2 SVGAGI. The J segment lost 4 bases and the V segment lost 7 bases, leaving 7 bases of the junction unmatched. This CDR3 is CASTGGAGADTQYF. CDR3 bases: TGTGCCAGCACGGGGGGGGCCGGGGCAGATACGCAGTATTTT.

The chain links TRBV4-2 to TRBJ1-5, with a possible D match to TRBD1 (6 bases). Germline loops: CDR1 LGHNA, CDR2 YNFKEQ. This CDR3 region has 16 residues. Trimming took off 0 bases at V and 0 bases at J, with 9 bases between the two ends. Here the CDR3 DNA reads TGTGCCAGCAGCCAAGAACCAGGGGTTAGCAATCAGCCCCAGCATTTT. This sequence encodes CASSQEPGVSNQPQHF.

The chain couples TRBV12-5 to TRBJ1-2; the match to TRBD1 covers 10 bases. This CDR3 contains 17 residues. V lost 1 base and J lost 6; bases outside the gene matches: 11. The germline V gene encodes CDR1 LGHNT and CDR2 FRNRAP. The CDR3 DNA reads as TGTGCTAGTGGTTTGGGACCTGACAGGGGGCGCATCGATGGCTACACCTTC. It is translated as CASGLGPDRGRIDGYTF.

In the case of this clone: Germline and junction disagree at one end, which may indicate a read error. The rearrangement joins TRBV9 to TRBJ1-1; TRBD1 aligns across 10 bases. The CDR3 has 13 residues. The germline gives CDR1 SGDLS, CDR2 YYNGEE. This CDR3 reads CASRSGGQGVFSF. The CDR3, as DNA: TGTGCCAGCAGGTCAGGCGGACAGGGGGTTTTTTCCTTT.

This rearrangement joins TRBV18 to TRBJ2-5; tentative D call: TRBD1 (6 bases). V lost 4 bases and J 0 bases, leaving 15 bases between the germline ends. Germline CDR1 reads KGHSH; CDR2 reads LQKENI. This CDR3 is 16 amino acids long. CDR3 loop: CASSRVLTGYQETQYF. The CDR3 coding sequence is TGTGCCAGCTCACGGGTTTTAACAGGGTACCAAGAGACCCAGTACTTC.

CDR3 coding DNA: TGTGCCAGCAGCCAAGCTAAAGGGACAGCCTCCGAATATTTCGTTCCGCAACGGACTGAAGCTTTCTTT. It codes for CASSQAKGTASEYFVPQRTEAFF. V and J are TRBV14 and TRBJ1-1, with 7 positions matching TRBD1. The germline gives CDR1 SGHDN, CDR2 FVKESK. Trimming at V came to 1 base and at J to 5 bases, leaving 31 bases not matched to a gene. This CDR3 region has 23 residues. The full variable domain, with the rest looked up from reference TRBV14 and TRBJ1-1, is EAGVTQFPSHSVIEKGQTVTLRCDPISGHDNLYWYRRVMGKEIKFLLHFVKESKQDESGMPNNRFLAERTGGTYSTLKVQPAELEDSGVYFCASSQAKGTASEYFVPQRTEAFFGQGTRLTVV.

The chain combines TRBV5-1 with TRBJ2-1; D gene uncertain. Looked up from germline, CDR1 is SGHRS and CDR2 is YFSETQ. This CDR3 has 15 residues. With 1 base removed from V and 2 bases from J, the gap between germline ends came to 10 bases. Here the CDR3 DNA reads TGCGCCAGCAGCTTGTACGTCTACCCCTACAATGAGCAGTTCTTC. Protein sequence: CASSLYVYPYNEQFF.

The rearrangement joins TRBV28 to TRBJ1-4, with D unresolved. Germline CDR1 and CDR2: MDHEN and SYDVKM. This CDR3 spans 14 amino acids. Between the trimmed V and J ends, which lost 2 bases and 0 bases, there was a span of 4 bases. CDR3 region: CASSLRATNEKLFF. The CDR3 region has the DNA TGTGCCAGCAGTTTAAGAGCAACTAATGAAAAACTGTTTTTT.

V is TRBV7-9 and J is TRBJ1-1; D is undetermined. There are 15 residues in the CDR3. Germline CDR1 reads SEHNR; CDR2 reads FQNEAQ (reference sequence). V dropped 1 base and J dropped 0 bases, with 9 bases sitting between them. The DNA for the CDR3 is TGTGCCAGCAGCTTAGTATCCGGTTTGAACACTGAAGCTTTCTTT. Its protein product is CASSLVSGLNTEAFF.

The genes are TRBV6-4 and TRBJ2-1; tentative D call: TRBD2 (6 bases). This CDR3 contains 16 residues. Germline loops: CDR1 MRHNA, CDR2 SNTAGT. The V end was cut by 0 bases, the J end by 3 bases, with 12 bases between. The CDR3 region has the DNA TGTGCCAGCAGTGACTCAGCGGGTGAAGTCTACAATGAGCAGTTCTTC. This sequence encodes CASSDSAGEVYNEQFF.

This clone has just a few counts. The chain recombines TRBV18 with TRBJ1-1; D is ambiguous. CDR1 and CDR2 (germline): KGHSH, LQKENI. The V end lost 5 bases, the J end lost 1 base, and 5 bases lay between the germline ends. This CDR3 has 12 amino acids. The CDR3 nucleotides read TGTGCCAGCTCAACGGGGAACACTGAAGCTTTCTTT. Protein sequence: CASSTGNTEAFF. Full variable domain (missing parts from reference TRBV18 and TRBJ1-1): NAGVMQNPRHLVRRRGQEARLRCSPMKGHSHVYWYRQLPEEGLKFMVYLQKENIIDESGMPKERFSAEFPKEGPSILRIQQVVRGDSAAYFCASSTGNTEAFFGQGTRLTVV.

The rearrangement uses TRBV7-8 and TRBJ1-2, with 7 bases aligning to TRBD1. Germline CDR1 and CDR2: SGHVS and FQNEAQ. Trimming removed 5 bases from V and 3 bases from J; junction bases left unmatched: 6. CDR3 length equals 14 residues. CDR3 coding DNA: TGTGCCAGCAGCCCCGGGACAGATTACTATGGCTACACCTTC. Translating it yields CASSPGTDYYGYTF. Drawing the rest from reference TRBV7-8 and TRBJ1-2, the complete variable domain is GAGVSQSPRYKVAKRGQDVALRCDPISGHVSLFWYQQALGQGPEFLTYFQNEAQLDKSGLPSDRFFAERPEGSVSTLKIQRTQQEDSAVYLCASSPGTDYYGYTFGSGTRLTVV.

The chain has TRBV27 and TRBJ1-1, with D unclear. The CDR3 length is 15 residues. Germline CDR1 and CDR2: MNHEY and SMNVEV (reference sequence). The ends were cut back, 3 bases at V and 0 bases at J, with 11 bases in the middle. CDR3 protein: CASSLSITMNTEAFF. CDR3 in DNA: TGTGCCAGCAGTTTGTCAATAACAATGAACACTGAAGCTTTCTTT.

This chain uses TRBV30 with TRBJ2-2; TRBD2 aligns across 7 bases. This CDR3 has 14 amino acids. In germline, CDR1 is GTSNPN, CDR2 SVGIG (reference sequence). The trim removed 0 bases at V and 5 bases at J, leaving 3 bases unmatched. The CDR3 is CAWSVGGETGELFF. As DNA, the CDR3 is TGTGCCTGGAGTGTTGGGGGGGAGACCGGGGAGCTGTTTTTT. Complete variable domain (other parts from reference TRBV30 and TRBJ2-2): SQTIHQWPATLVQPVGSPLSLECTVEGTSNPNLYWYRQAAGRGLQLLFYSVGIGQISSEVPQNLSASRPQDRQFILSSKKLLLSDSGFYLCAWSVGGETGELFFGEGSRLTVL.

V usage is TRBV2 and J usage is TRBJ1-1, with D possibly matching TRBD1 (6 bases). With 7 bases removed from V and 4 bases from J, the gap between germline ends came to 13 bases. The CDR3 contains 13 residues. CDR1 is SNHLY, CDR2 FYNNEI, per germline. The CDR3 nucleotides read TGTGCCAGCATAGCAGGGGTGGGCACTGAAGCTTTCTTT. Its translation: CASIAGVGTEAFF.

The CDR3 coding sequence is TGTGCCACCAGCAGAGACTCCCGGAGTCAGCCCCAGCATTTT. This gives the protein CATSRDSRSQPQHF. The chain uses TRBV15 and TRBJ1-5, with no clear D. Germline loops: CDR1 LNHNV, CDR2 YYDKDF (reference sequence). Trimming stripped 0 bases from V and 6 bases from J, with 9 bases between. This CDR3 is 14 amino acids long. Looking up the rest from reference TRBV15 and TRBJ1-5 gives the full variable domain: DAMVIQNPRYQVTQFGKPVTLSCSQTLNHNVMYWYQQKSSQAPKLLFHYYDKDFNNEADTPDNFQSRRPNTSFCFLDIRSPGLGDTAMYLCATSRDSRSQPQHFGDGTRLSIL.

The chain employs TRBV13 and TRBJ2-6; tentatively, D is TRBD1 (7 bases). This CDR3 region has 17 residues. Germline CDR1 is PRHDT and CDR2 is FYEKMQ (reference sequence). The V end was cut by 4 bases, the J end by 2 bases, with 15 bases between. The CDR3 nucleotides are TGTGCCAGCAGCTCCCAGACAGGGAGGACTGGGGCCAACGTCCTGACTTTC. Amino acids: CASSSQTGRTGANVLTF.

V and J are TRBV10-3 and TRBJ1-1; D not certain. Trimming removed 6 bases at V and 8 bases at J, with 16 bases between. The V gene's germline CDR1 is ENHRY and CDR2 SYGVKD. This CDR3 spans 13 amino acids. The CDR3 region is CAIRKPLRSEAFF. CDR3 sequence (DNA): TGTGCCATCAGAAAACCTTTGAGGTCCGAAGCTTTCTTT.

This clone was counted only a few times. The chain uses TRBV4-1 and TRBJ1-3; D remains ambiguous. The length of the CDR3 is 20 residues. From germline, CDR1 is MGHRA and CDR2 YSYEKL. Trimming took 0 bases from V and 0 from J, leaving 21 bases between them. The CDR3 sequence: CASSQDFPSIRTASGNTIYF. CDR3 coding DNA: TGCGCCAGCAGCCAAGATTTTCCTTCAATCCGGACTGCCTCTGGAAACACCATATATTTT.

V usage is TRBV15 and J usage is TRBJ2-7, with 8 bases aligning to TRBD1. With 4 bases clipped from V and 3 bases from J, the junction kept 2 bases outside the gene matches. The CDR3 runs to 13 residues. Germline V gives CDR1 LNHNV, CDR2 YYDKDF (reference sequence). CDR3: CATSIDRGYEQYF. The DNA for the CDR3 is TGTGCCACCAGCATAGACAGGGGCTACGAGCAGTACTTC. Full variable domain (missing parts from reference TRBV15 and TRBJ2-7): DAMVIQNPRYQVTQFGKPVTLSCSQTLNHNVMYWYQQKSSQAPKLLFHYYDKDFNNEADTPDNFQSRRPNTSFCFLDIRSPGLGDTAMYLCATSIDRGYEQYFGPGTRLTVT.

This chain joins TRBV24-1 and TRBJ2-1; 8 bases map to TRBD2. The CDR3 is 18 amino acids. Germline trimming cut 0 bases from V and 5 bases from J; bases unmatched to any gene: 11. The germline CDR1 and CDR2 sequences are KGHDR and SFDVKD. CDR3 amino acids: CATSDLQRGAGVDNEQFF. CDR3 nucleotides: TGTGCCACCAGTGATTTGCAAAGGGGAGCGGGAGTGGACAATGAGCAGTTCTTC.

The chain uses TRBV6-5 and TRBJ1-2; a weak D match, TRBD1 (5 bases). This CDR3 comprises 15 residues. Germline V gene data show CDR1 as MNHEY and CDR2 as SVGAGI. Trimming left V 5 bases short and J 4 bases short, with 17 bases between. CDR3 sequence: CASSPPPGGLYGYTF. The CDR3 DNA reads TGTGCCAGCAGTCCCCCCCCGGGGGGACTCTATGGCTACACCTTC.

This clone was detected once. CDR3 residues: CASSLRFAEAFF. The CDR3 DNA follows: TGTGCCAGCAGTTTACGGTTCGCTGAAGCTTTCTTT. The genes are TRBV28 and TRBJ1-1; no clear D. In germline, CDR1 is MDHEN, CDR2 SYDVKM. The CDR3 is 12 amino acids. V dropped 2 bases and J dropped 6 bases, with 7 bases sitting between them.

This clone was seen only once. The chain joins TRBV7-2 to TRBJ1-6, with D hard to call. Between the trimmed V and J ends, which lost 5 bases and 10 bases, there was a span of 9 bases. Germline V gene sequence: CDR1 SGHTA, CDR2 FQGNSA. This CDR3 has 12 amino acids. CDR3 sequence (DNA): TGTGCCAGCAGCGGTTCACAGTCACCCCTCCACTTT. It translates to CASSGSQSPLHF. The entire variable domain, with the rest obtained from reference TRBV7-2 and TRBJ1-6, is as follows: GAGVSQSPSNKVTEKGKDVELRCDPISGHTALYWYRQSLGQGLEFLIYFQGNSAPDKSGLPSDRFSAERTGGSVSTLTIQRTQQEDSAVYLCASSGSQSPLHFGNGTRLTVT.